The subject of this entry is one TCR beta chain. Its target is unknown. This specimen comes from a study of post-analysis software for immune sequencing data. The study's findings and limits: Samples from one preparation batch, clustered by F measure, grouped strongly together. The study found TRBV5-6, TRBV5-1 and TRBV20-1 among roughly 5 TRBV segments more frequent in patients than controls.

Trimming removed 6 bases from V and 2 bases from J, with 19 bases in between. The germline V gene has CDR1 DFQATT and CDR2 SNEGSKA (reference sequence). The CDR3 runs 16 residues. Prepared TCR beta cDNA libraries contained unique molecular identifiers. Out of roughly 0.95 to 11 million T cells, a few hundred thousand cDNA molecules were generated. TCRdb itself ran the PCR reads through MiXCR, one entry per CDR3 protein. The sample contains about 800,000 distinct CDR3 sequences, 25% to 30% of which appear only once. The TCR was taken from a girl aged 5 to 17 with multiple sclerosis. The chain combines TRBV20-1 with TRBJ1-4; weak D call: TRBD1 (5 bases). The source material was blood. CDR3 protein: CSAYPGRGRTNEKLFF. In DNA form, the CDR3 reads TGCAGTGCCTACCCCGGGCGGGGGAGGACTAATGAAAAACTGTTTTTT.